Shown below are 30 T cell receptor beta chains from a single sample sequenced in a study of cytomegalovirus exposure and HLA in healthy donors. Assay used: immunoSEQ multiplex PCR; TCRdb lists only in-frame clones, some missing. The data contain about 90,000 clones, around 82% of them singletons. Source material: PBMCs. The receptor source for this set is a woman between 18 and 30 years old in good health and CMV-seropositive.

This chain connects TRBV9 to TRBJ2-2; 10 bases are shared with TRBD1. Trimming removed 3 bases from V and 6 bases from J; junction bases left unmatched: 14. Germline loops: CDR1 SGDLS, CDR2 YYNGEE. CDR3 length: 18 residues. The CDR3 protein is CASSARGPGTGDPGELFF. The CDR3 DNA follows: TGTGCCAGCAGCGCTCGGGGGCCCGGGACAGGGGATCCCGGGGAGCTGTTTTTT. The whole variable domain, remainder taken from reference TRBV9 and TRBJ2-2, is DSGVTQTPKHLITATGQRVTLRCSPRSGDLSVYWYQQSLDQGLQFLIQYYNGEERAKGNILERFSAQQFPDLHSELNLSSLELGDSALYFCASSARGPGTGDPGELFFGEGSRLTVL.

The chain couples TRBV6-5 to TRBJ2-1, with TRBD2 matching 8 bases. The CDR3 sequence is 15 residues long. With V trimmed by 6 bases and J by 8 bases, 12 bases remained unmatched. CDR1 is MNHEY, CDR2 SVGAGI, per germline. The CDR3 loop is CASRTPAGAHHEQFF. The CDR3 DNA follows: TGTGCCAGCAGGACCCCAGCGGGGGCACATCATGAGCAGTTCTTC.

This chain uses TRBV5-1 with TRBJ2-7; D may be TRBD2 (7 bases). The V gene's germline CDR1 is SGHRS and CDR2 YFSETQ. Trimming removed 5 bases at V and 4 bases at J, with 16 bases between. This CDR3 has 14 amino acids. The CDR3, as DNA: TGCGCCAGCAGTACGGGGGGCGAAGCTTACGAGCAGTACTTC. Translation: CASSTGGEAYEQYF.

The CDR3 protein is CASSPSWNTEAFF. The CDR3 DNA is TGTGCCAGCTCACCGAGCTGGAACACTGAAGCTTTCTTT. The V call is TRBV18, the J call TRBJ1-1, with no clear D. The CDR3 length is 13 residues. Germline values: CDR1 KGHSH, CDR2 LQKENI. V dropped 3 bases and J dropped 1 base, with 6 bases sitting between them.

The V gene is TRBV5-6, the J gene TRBJ2-7, with a possible D match to TRBD2 (5 bases). The germline CDR1 and CDR2 sequences are SGHDT and YYEEEE. This CDR3 region has 13 residues. V lost 4 bases, J lost 5 bases, and 13 bases lay in between. The DNA for the CDR3 is TGTGCCAGCAGCAATACGGGAAGACACGAGCAGTACTTC. It yields the protein CASSNTGRHEQYF.

The rearrangement joins TRBV6-1 to TRBJ2-1; TRBD2 matches 10 bases. The CDR3 totals 16 residues. V lost 2 bases to trimming and J lost 4 bases; unmatched junction nucleotides: 5. CDR1 and CDR2 (germline): MNHNS, SASEGT. The CDR3: CASSEMSGGAYNEQFF. DNA of the CDR3: TGTGCCAGCAGTGAAATGAGCGGGGGGGCGTACAATGAGCAGTTCTTC.

The chain employs TRBV4-1 and TRBJ2-1, with D possibly TRBD2 on 6 matching bases. Trimming took 1 base from V and 7 from J, leaving 14 bases between them. The CDR3 has 15 residues. Germline CDR1 reads MGHRA; CDR2 reads YSYEKL. The CDR3 region has the DNA TGCGCCAGCAGCCAAGGGGACTTCCCGGGGAATGAGCAGTTCTTC. It specifies CASSQGDFPGNEQFF.

This chain connects TRBV7-9 to TRBJ2-5, with TRBD2 identical over 9 bases. Unmatched junction bases numbered 7, after V lost 6 bases and J lost 5 bases. The CDR3 contains 14 residues. CDR1 and CDR2 from the germline V gene are SEHNR and FQNEAQ (reference sequence). CDR3 loop: CASRRGGAGETQYF. CDR3 bases: TGTGCCAGCAGACGCGGGGGGGCCGGGGAGACCCAGTACTTC.

The chain carries TRBV18 and TRBJ2-1; D is undetermined. The CDR3 is made up of 16 amino acids. Germline lookup yields CDR1 KGHSH and CDR2 LQKENI. V was shortened by 0 bases and J by 5 bases, with 14 bases between the two germline ends. CDR3: CASSPPTLLLDNEQFF. DNA for the CDR3: TGTGCCAGCTCACCACCTACTCTCCTACTTGACAATGAGCAGTTCTTC.

The genes are TRBV4-3 and TRBJ2-3; D call uncertain. This CDR3 has 15 amino acids. Trimming cost V 0 bases and J 4 bases, with 11 bases left between them. Germline loops: CDR1 LGHNA, CDR2 YSLEER. CDR3: CASSQDLADSDTQYF. In DNA form, the CDR3 reads TGCGCCAGCAGCCAAGATTTGGCGGATTCAGATACGCAGTATTTT.

The genes are TRBV9 and TRBJ2-5; D is possibly TRBD2 (6 bases). Germline CDR1 reads SGDLS; CDR2 reads YYNGEE. Trimming pared 4 bases from V and 0 bases from J, leaving 19 bases between. The CDR3 covers 17 residues. The CDR3 loop reads CASSSTRAGLYQETQYF. The CDR3 coding sequence is TGTGCCAGCAGCTCTACACGAGCGGGCCTGTACCAAGAGACCCAGTACTTC.

The chain carries TRBV7-8 and TRBJ1-5; the D is unclear. Germline assignment: CDR1 SGHVS and CDR2 FQNEAQ. The CDR3 length is 15 residues. V lost 3 bases, J lost 3 bases, and 12 bases lay in between. In nucleotides, the CDR3 is TGTGCCAGCAGCTTCGGGGAGAATTACAATCAGCCCCAGCATTTT. Translated: CASSFGENYNQPQHF.

The rearrangement uses TRBV7-2 and TRBJ2-7; D ambiguous. This CDR3 is built from 13 residues. Germline CDR1 reads SGHTA; CDR2 reads FQGNSA. V was trimmed by 2 bases and J by 0 bases, leaving 5 bases between them. CDR3 in amino acids: CASSLFSSYEQYF. For the CDR3, the DNA is TGTGCCAGCAGCTTATTTAGCTCCTACGAGCAGTACTTC.

This clone was seen just once. The chain links TRBV25-1 to TRBJ2-1, with TRBD2 matching over 7 bases. Germline V gives CDR1 MGHDK, CDR2 SYGVNS. V shed 1 base, J shed 15 bases, and the junction held 9 bases outside the gene matches. The CDR3 consists of 13 residues. The CDR3 loop reads CASSELGASGLFF. The CDR3 DNA follows: TGTGCCAGCAGTGAATTAGGAGCTAGCGGTCTGTTCTTC.

The chain combines TRBV2 with TRBJ1-1; weak D call: TRBD1 (6 bases). CDR1 SNHLY and CDR2 FYNNEI come from the germline V gene. V lost 6 bases, J lost 5 bases, and 16 bases lay in between. The CDR3 covers 14 residues. As DNA, the CDR3 is TGTGCCAGCAGCGAGGCCCCAGGGGCAACTGAAGCTTTCTTT. Translation: CASSEAPGATEAFF.

The genes are TRBV5-6 and TRBJ1-6; D unclear. Trimming cost V 0 bases and J 2 bases, with 9 bases left between them. Germline V gene lookup returns CDR1 SGHDT and CDR2 YYEEEE. This CDR3 is 16 amino acids long. The CDR3: CASSLVSGTYNSPLHF. The CDR3 DNA reads TGTGCCAGCAGCTTGGTTTCGGGGACCTATAATTCACCCCTCCACTTT.

The rearrangement joins TRBV23-1 to TRBJ1-1; TRBD1 matches at 8 bases. TRBV23-1 is placed among ORFs of uncertain function. V was clipped by 6 bases and J by 2 bases; unmatched bases: 5. The CDR3 runs 14 residues. CDR3 nucleotides: TGCGCCAGCAGGCTCCCAGGGGGCAACACTGAAGCTTTCTTT. Encoded protein: CASRLPGGNTEAFF.

This clone has just one count. The rearrangement links TRBV6-5 to TRBJ1-1; D may be TRBD1 (5 bases). Germline assignment: CDR1 MNHEY and CDR2 SVGAGI. Trimming stripped 0 bases from V and 5 bases from J, with 13 bases between. This CDR3 region has 15 residues. The CDR3 is CASSYSTWGGTEAFF. The CDR3 DNA sequence: TGTGCCAGCAGTTACTCGACCTGGGGGGGTACTGAAGCTTTCTTT.

This clone has a handful of counts. The chain combines TRBV5-6 with TRBJ1-6, with TRBD1 matching 7 bases. CDR3 length: 14 residues. Germline trimming cut 4 bases from V and 8 bases from J; bases unmatched to any gene: 6. The germline gives CDR1 SGHDT, CDR2 YYEEEE. The CDR3 DNA is TGTGCCAGCAGCCGTCAGGGGGTCTATTCACCCCTCCACTTT. Protein product: CASSRQGVYSPLHF.

The chain uses TRBV27 and TRBJ1-5; TRBD1 might be the D (6 bases). The germline V and J ends were trimmed by 6 bases and 0 bases, with 12 bases remaining between them. The germline V gene encodes CDR1 MNHEY and CDR2 SMNVEV (reference sequence). CDR3 length: 15 residues. The CDR3 sequence is CASRLGAGSNQPQHF. The CDR3 nucleotides are TGTGCCAGCAGACTGGGGGCGGGTAGCAATCAGCCCCAGCATTTT.

The chain combines TRBV7-2 with TRBJ2-3; a weak D match, TRBD1 (5 bases). There are 13 residues in the CDR3. Germline lookup yields CDR1 SGHTA and CDR2 FQGNSA. V lost 2 bases to trimming and J lost 14 bases, with 17 bases between them. The CDR3 reads CASSLSGLVGPYF. The CDR3 DNA reads TGTGCCAGCAGCTTATCCGGGTTAGTGGGGCCGTATTTT.

The chain has TRBV4-2 and TRBJ2-1, with TRBD1 matching 9 bases. The CDR3 is 18 residues long. In germline, CDR1 is LGHNA, CDR2 YNFKEQ. The J segment lost 0 bases and the V segment lost 4 bases, leaving 10 bases of the junction unmatched. The DNA of the CDR3 is TGTGCCAGCAGCCTCGGGACAGGGTTAGTGGGCTCCTACAATGAGCAGTTCTTC. Translated: CASSLGTGLVGSYNEQFF.

The chain carries TRBV5-6 and TRBJ2-7; the match to TRBD2 covers 7 bases. There are 15 residues in the CDR3. The germline CDR1 and CDR2 sequences are SGHDT and YYEEEE. The V gene end was trimmed by 2 bases and the J gene end by 0 bases; junction bases not matched to a gene: 5. In DNA, the CDR3 is TGTGCCAGCAGCTTAGGTCGGGGGGTCTCCTACGAGCAGTACTTC. Its translation: CASSLGRGVSYEQYF.

The chain has TRBV2 and TRBJ2-4; tentatively, D is TRBD2 (5 bases). This CDR3 contains 14 residues. The germline V gene has CDR1 SNHLY and CDR2 FYNNEI. Trimming removed 5 bases at V and 4 bases at J, with 12 bases between. The CDR3 coding sequence is TGTGCCAGCAGTCAGGCGACGGGAAAAAACATTCAGTACTTC. Its translation: CASSQATGKNIQYF.

The V call is TRBV19, the J call TRBJ1-2; 8 bases match TRBD1. Germline V CDR1 and CDR2: LNHDA, SQIVND (reference sequence). The length of the CDR3 is 13 residues. V lost 5 bases and J lost 9; bases outside the gene matches: 8. The DNA for the CDR3 is TGTGCCAGTAGTGAACAGGGGGAGTTTAGCTACACCTTC. Translating gives CASSEQGEFSYTF.

This chain connects TRBV9 to TRBJ1-2; D is perhaps TRBD1 (6 bases). The germline gives CDR1 SGDLS, CDR2 YYNGEE. The CDR3 spans 14 residues. Trimming removed 4 bases from V and 0 bases from J, with 10 bases in between. DNA for the CDR3: TGTGCCAGCAGCACAGGGCGGTCTAACTATGGCTACACCTTC. Its protein is CASSTGRSNYGYTF.

This clone appeared a few times. The chain employs TRBV5-1 and TRBJ1-2; TRBD1 agrees at 7 bases. Germline V gene sequence: CDR1 SGHRS, CDR2 YFSETQ. CDR3 size: 18 residues. V trimming: 2 bases; J trimming: 1 base; junction bases outside the gene matches: 14. The CDR3: CASSFGWTGQLINYGYTF. Written as DNA, the CDR3 is TGCGCCAGCAGCTTTGGGTGGACAGGCCAGTTAATTAACTATGGCTACACCTTC.

The J gene is TRBJ1-5, the V gene TRBV2, with 8 bases lining up with TRBD1. Per germline, CDR1 SNHLY and CDR2 FYNNEI. The CDR3 runs 14 residues. The ends lost 8 bases at V and 2 bases at J; junction bases unmatched: 5. This CDR3 reads CASGQGWGNQPQHF. In nucleotides, the CDR3 is TGTGCCAGCGGACAGGGTTGGGGCAATCAGCCCCAGCATTTT.

This clone appeared once. This chain uses TRBV7-6 with TRBJ2-7; TRBD1 matches at 8 bases. V dropped 5 bases and J dropped 0; count of bases not matched to a gene: 6. Looked up from germline, CDR1 is SGHVS and CDR2 is FNYEAQ. The CDR3 sequence is 15 residues long. This chain's CDR3 is CASSRGQGNSYEQYF. DNA for the CDR3: TGTGCCAGCAGCCGTGGACAGGGCAACTCCTACGAGCAGTACTTC.

The chain has TRBV7-6 and TRBJ2-1, with 7 bases fitting TRBD1. Trimming removed 1 base from V and 0 bases from J; junction bases left unmatched: 3. This CDR3 has 16 residues. Germline V gives CDR1 SGHVS, CDR2 FNYEAQ. CDR3 DNA sequence: TGTGCCAGCAGCTTAGTGTACAGGGGCTCCTACAATGAGCAGTTCTTC. Its translation is CASSLVYRGSYNEQFF.